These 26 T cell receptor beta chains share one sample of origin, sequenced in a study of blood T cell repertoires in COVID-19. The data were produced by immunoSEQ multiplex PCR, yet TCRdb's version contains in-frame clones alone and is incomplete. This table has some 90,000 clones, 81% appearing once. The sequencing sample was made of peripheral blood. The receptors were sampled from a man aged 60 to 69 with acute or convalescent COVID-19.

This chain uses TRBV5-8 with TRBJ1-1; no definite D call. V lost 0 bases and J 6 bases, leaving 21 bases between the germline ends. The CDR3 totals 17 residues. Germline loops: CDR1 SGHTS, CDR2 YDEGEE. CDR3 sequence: CASSLVGWALRTAEAFF. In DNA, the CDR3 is TGTGCCAGCAGCTTGGTAGGCTGGGCGCTGAGAACGGCTGAAGCTTTCTTT. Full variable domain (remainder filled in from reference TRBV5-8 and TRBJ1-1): EAGVTQSPTHLIKTRGQQATLRCSPISGHTSVYWYQQALGLGLQFLLWYDEGEERNRGNFPPRFSGRQFPNYSSELNVNALELEDSALYLCASSLVGWALRTAEAFFGQGTRLTVV.

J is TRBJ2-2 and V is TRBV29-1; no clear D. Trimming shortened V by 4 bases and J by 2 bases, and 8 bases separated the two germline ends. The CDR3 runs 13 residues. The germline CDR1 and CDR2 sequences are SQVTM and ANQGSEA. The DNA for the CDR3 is TGCAGCGTTGCAACGGTAAACACCGGGGAGCTGTTTTTT. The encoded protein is CSVATVNTGELFF.

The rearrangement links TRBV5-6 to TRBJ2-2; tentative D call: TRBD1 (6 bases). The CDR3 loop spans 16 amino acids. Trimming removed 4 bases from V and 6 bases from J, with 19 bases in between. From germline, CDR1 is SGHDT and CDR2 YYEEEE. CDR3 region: CASSVTGLGPSGELFF. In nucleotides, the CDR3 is TGTGCCAGCAGCGTAACAGGGTTGGGCCCTTCCGGGGAGCTGTTTTTT.

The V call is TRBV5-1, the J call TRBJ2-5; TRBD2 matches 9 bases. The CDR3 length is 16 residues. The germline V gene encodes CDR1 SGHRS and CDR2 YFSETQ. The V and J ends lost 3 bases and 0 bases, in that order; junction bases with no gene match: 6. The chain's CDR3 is CASSSAAGGNQETQYF. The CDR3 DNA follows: TGCGCCAGCAGCTCGGCTGCGGGGGGGAACCAAGAGACCCAGTACTTC.

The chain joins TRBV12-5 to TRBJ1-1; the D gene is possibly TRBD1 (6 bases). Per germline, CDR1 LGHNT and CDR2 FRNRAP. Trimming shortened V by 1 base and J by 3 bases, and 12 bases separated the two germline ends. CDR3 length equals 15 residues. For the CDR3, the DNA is TGTGCTAGTGGTTTGGATACAGGGTTCCACACTGAAGCTTTCTTT. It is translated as CASGLDTGFHTEAFF. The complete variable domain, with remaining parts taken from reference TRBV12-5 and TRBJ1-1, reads DARVTQTPRHKVTEMGQEVTMRCQPILGHNTVFWYRQTMMQGLELLAYFRNRAPLDDSGMPKDRFSAEMPDATLATLKIQPSEPRDSAVYFCASGLDTGFHTEAFFGQGTRLTVV.

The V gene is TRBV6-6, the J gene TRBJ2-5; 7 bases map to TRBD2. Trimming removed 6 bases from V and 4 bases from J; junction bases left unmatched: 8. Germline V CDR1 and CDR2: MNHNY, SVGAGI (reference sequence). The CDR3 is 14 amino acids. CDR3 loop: CASSISGVLETQYF. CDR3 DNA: TGTGCCAGCAGCATAAGCGGGGTTTTAGAGACCCAGTACTTC.

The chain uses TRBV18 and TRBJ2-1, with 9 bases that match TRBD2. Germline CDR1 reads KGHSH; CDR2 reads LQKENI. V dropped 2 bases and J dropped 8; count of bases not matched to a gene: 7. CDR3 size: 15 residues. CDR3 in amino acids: CASSPGLAGNDEQFF. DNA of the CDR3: TGTGCCAGCTCACCAGGGCTAGCGGGGAACGATGAGCAGTTCTTC. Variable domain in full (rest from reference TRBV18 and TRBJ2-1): NAGVMQNPRHLVRRRGQEARLRCSPMKGHSHVYWYRQLPEEGLKFMVYLQKENIIDESGMPKERFSAEFPKEGPSILRIQQVVRGDSAAYFCASSPGLAGNDEQFFGPGTRLTVL.

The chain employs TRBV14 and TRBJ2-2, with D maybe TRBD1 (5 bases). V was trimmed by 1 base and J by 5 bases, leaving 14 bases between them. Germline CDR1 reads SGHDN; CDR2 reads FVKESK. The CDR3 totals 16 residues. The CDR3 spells CASSQGQPFLTGELFF. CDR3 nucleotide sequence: TGTGCCAGCAGCCAAGGACAGCCCTTTCTGACCGGGGAGCTGTTTTTT. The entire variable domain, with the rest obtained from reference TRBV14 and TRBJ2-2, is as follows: EAGVTQFPSHSVIEKGQTVTLRCDPISGHDNLYWYRRVMGKEIKFLLHFVKESKQDESGMPNNRFLAERTGGTYSTLKVQPAELEDSGVYFCASSQGQPFLTGELFFGEGSRLTVL.

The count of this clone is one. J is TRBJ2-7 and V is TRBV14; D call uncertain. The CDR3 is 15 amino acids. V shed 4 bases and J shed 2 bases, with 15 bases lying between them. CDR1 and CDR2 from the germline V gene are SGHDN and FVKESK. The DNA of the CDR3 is TGTGCCAGCAGCCCCGCGGTTACGTCAGCCTACGAGCAGTACTTC. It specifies CASSPAVTSAYEQYF.

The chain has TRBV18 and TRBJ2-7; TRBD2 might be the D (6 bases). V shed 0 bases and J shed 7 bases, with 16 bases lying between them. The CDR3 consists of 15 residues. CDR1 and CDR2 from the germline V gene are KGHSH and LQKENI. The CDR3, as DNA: TGTGCCAGCTCACCACCTGCCGGGAGCCAACGGGAGCAGTACTTC. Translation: CASSPPAGSQREQYF.

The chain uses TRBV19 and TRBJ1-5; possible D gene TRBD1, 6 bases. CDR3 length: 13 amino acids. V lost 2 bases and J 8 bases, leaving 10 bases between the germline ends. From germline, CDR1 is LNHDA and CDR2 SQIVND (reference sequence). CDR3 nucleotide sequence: TGTGCCAGTAGTATAACAGGGCGGGAGCCCCAGCATTTT. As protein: CASSITGREPQHF.

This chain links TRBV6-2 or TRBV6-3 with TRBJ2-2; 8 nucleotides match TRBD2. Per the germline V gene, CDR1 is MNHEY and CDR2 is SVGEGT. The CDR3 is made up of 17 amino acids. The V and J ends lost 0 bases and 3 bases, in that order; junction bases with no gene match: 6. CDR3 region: CASSYSMAGGYTGELFF. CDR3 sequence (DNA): TGTGCCAGCAGTTACTCTATGGCGGGAGGATACACCGGGGAGCTGTTTTTT.

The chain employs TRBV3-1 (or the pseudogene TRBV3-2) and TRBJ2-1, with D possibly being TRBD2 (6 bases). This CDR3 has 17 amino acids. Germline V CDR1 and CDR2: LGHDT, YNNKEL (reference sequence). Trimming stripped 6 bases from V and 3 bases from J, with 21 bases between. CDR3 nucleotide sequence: TGTGCCAGCAGTGGGAGGAAGGGAATGTCCTTCTACAATGAGCAGTTCTTC. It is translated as CASSGRKGMSFYNEQFF.

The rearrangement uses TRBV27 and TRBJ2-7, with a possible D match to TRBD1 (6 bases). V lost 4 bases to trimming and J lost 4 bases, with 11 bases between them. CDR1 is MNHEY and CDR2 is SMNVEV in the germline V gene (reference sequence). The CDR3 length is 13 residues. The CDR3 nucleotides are TGTGCCAGCAGTTCCAGTGGACAGTACGAGCAGTACTTC. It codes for CASSSSGQYEQYF.

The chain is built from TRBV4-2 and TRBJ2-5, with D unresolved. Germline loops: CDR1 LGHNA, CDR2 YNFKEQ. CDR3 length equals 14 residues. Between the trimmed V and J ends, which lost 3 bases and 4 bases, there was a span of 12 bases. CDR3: CASSQARFGETQYF. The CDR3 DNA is TGTGCCAGCAGCCAGGCCCGTTTTGGAGAGACCCAGTACTTC.

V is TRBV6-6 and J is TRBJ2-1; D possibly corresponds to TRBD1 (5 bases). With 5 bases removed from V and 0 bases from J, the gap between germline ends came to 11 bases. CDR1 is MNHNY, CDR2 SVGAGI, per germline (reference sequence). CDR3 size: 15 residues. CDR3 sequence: CASSPGMGSYNEQFF. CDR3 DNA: TGTGCCAGCAGTCCAGGGATGGGCTCCTACAATGAGCAGTTCTTC.

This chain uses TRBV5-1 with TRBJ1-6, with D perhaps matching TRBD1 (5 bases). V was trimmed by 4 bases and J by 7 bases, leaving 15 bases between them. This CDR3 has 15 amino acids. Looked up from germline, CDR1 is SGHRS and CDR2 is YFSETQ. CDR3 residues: CASSPKTDINSPLHF. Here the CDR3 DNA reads TGCGCCAGCAGCCCGAAGACAGACATAAATTCACCCCTCCACTTT.

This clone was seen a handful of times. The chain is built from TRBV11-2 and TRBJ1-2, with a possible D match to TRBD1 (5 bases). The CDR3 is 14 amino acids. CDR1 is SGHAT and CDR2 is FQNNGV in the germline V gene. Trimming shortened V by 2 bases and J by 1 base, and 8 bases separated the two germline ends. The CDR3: CASSLQGDNYGYTF. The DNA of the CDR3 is TGTGCCAGCAGCTTACAAGGGGATAACTATGGCTACACCTTC.

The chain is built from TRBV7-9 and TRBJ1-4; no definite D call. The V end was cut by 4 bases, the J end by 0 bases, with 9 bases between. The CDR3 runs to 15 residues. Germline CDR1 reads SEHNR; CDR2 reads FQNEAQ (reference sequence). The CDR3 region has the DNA TGTGCCAGCAGCTATATACAAGCAACTAATGAAAAACTGTTTTTT. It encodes CASSYIQATNEKLFF.

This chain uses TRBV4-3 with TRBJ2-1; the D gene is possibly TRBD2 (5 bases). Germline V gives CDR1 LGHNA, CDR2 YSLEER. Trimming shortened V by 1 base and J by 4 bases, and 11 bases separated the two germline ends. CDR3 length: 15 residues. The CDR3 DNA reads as TGCGCCAGCAGCCAAGGGACGGGAAGGTACAATGAGCAGTTCTTC. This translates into CASSQGTGRYNEQFF.

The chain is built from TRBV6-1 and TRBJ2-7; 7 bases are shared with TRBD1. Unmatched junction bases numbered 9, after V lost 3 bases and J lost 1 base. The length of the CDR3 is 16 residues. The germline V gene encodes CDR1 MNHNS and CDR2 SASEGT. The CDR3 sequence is CASSEFRGLASYEQYF. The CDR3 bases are TGTGCCAGCAGTGAGTTTAGGGGGCTCGCGTCCTACGAGCAGTACTTC.

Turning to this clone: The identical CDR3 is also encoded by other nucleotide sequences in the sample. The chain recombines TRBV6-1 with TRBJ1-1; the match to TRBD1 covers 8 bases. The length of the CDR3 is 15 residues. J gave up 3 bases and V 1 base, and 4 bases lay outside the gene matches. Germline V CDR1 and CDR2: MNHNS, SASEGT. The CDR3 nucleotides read TGTGCCAGCAGTGAAGTGGCAGGGGGCCACACTGAAGCTTTCTTT. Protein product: CASSEVAGGHTEAFF.

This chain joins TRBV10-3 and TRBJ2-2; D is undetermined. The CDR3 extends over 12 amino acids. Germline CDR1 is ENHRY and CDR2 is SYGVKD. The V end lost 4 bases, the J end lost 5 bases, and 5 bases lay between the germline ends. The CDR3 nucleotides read TGTGCCATCAGTGGAGGAACCGGGGAGCTGTTTTTT. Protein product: CAISGGTGELFF.

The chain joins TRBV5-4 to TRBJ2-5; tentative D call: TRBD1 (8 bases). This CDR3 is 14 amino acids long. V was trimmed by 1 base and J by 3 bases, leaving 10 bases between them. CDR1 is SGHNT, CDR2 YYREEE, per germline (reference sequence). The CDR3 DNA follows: TGTGCCAGCAGCTTGACAGGGGGGGAAGAGACCCAGTACTTC. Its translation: CASSLTGGEETQYF. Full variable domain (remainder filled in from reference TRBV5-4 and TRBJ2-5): ETGVTQSPTHLIKTRGQQVTLRCSSQSGHNTVSWYQQALGQGPQFIFQYYREEENGRGNFPPRFSGLQFPNYSSELNVNALELDDSALYLCASSLTGGEETQYFGPGTRLLVL.

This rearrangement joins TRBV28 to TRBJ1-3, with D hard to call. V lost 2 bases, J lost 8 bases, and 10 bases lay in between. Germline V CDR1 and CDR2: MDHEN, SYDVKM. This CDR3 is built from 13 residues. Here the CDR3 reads CASSLGSGDTIYF. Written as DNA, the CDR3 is TGTGCCAGCAGTTTAGGGTCCGGGGACACCATATATTTT.

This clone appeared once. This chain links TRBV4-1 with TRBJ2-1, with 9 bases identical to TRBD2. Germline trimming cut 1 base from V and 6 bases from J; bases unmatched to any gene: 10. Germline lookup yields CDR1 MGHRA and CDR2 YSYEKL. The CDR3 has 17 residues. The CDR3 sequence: CASSQGYSGSRGNEQFF. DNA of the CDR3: TGCGCCAGCAGCCAAGGGTATAGCGGGAGTAGAGGCAATGAGCAGTTCTTC.